These 20 T cell receptor beta chains originate from one sample sequenced in a study of blood T cell repertoires in COVID-19. Using immunoSEQ multiplex PCR, the repertoire was profiled, and TCRdb retains in-frame clones only, with some absent. The data hold about 88,000 clones, with roughly 90% observed a single time. Sequences were obtained from peripheral blood. Receptor source: a man in his sixties with acute or convalescent COVID-19.

The chain has TRBV6-5 and TRBJ2-7, with a possible D match to TRBD2 (6 bases). Looked up from germline, CDR1 is MNHEY and CDR2 is SVGAGI. The CDR3 totals 15 residues. Trimming took off 2 bases at V and 5 bases at J, with 16 bases between the two ends. This CDR3 reads CASSYPGRPGDEQYF. CDR3 DNA sequence: TGTGCCAGCAGTTACCCGGGACGTCCGGGGGACGAGCAGTACTTC.

The V call is TRBV19, the J call TRBJ2-5, with TRBD2 identical over 9 bases. In germline, CDR1 is LNHDA, CDR2 SQIVND (reference sequence). The CDR3 sequence is 14 residues long. V gave up 6 bases and J gave up 5 bases; unmatched junction bases: 7. The chain's CDR3 is CASSPGLASETQYF. The CDR3 DNA sequence: TGTGCCAGTAGCCCGGGACTAGCTAGTGAGACCCAGTACTTC.

The rearrangement uses TRBV6-2 or TRBV6-3 and TRBJ2-7, with 7 bases lining up with TRBD1. The CDR3 is 14 amino acids. The J segment lost 1 base and the V segment lost 5 bases, leaving 5 bases of the junction unmatched. Germline CDR1 MNHEY, CDR2 SVGEGT. CDR3 nucleotides: TGTGCCAGCAGTGACGACAGGGTTTCCTACGAGCAGTACTTC. Protein sequence: CASSDDRVSYEQYF.

V and J are TRBV4-2 and TRBJ2-5, with a tentative D call TRBD1 (5 bases). The CDR3 has 14 amino acids. The ends were cut back, 4 bases at V and 5 bases at J, with 14 bases in the middle. Germline loops: CDR1 LGHNA, CDR2 YNFKEQ. CDR3 region: CASSPEGAEETQYF. The CDR3 DNA is TGTGCCAGCAGCCCAGAAGGGGCAGAGGAGACCCAGTACTTC.

The V and J genes are TRBV2 and TRBJ1-2; 10 bases are shared with TRBD1. Germline loops: CDR1 SNHLY, CDR2 FYNNEI. This CDR3 has 16 residues. After removal of 6 bases from V and 4 bases from J, the junction contained 11 bases not matched to a gene. The CDR3 here is CASRENPGQGIYGYTF. CDR3 DNA: TGTGCCAGCAGGGAAAATCCGGGACAGGGGATCTATGGCTACACCTTC.

V is TRBV18 and J is TRBJ1-2, with D possibly being TRBD1 (6 bases). Germline values: CDR1 KGHSH, CDR2 LQKENI. Deletions cut 3 bases from V and 4 bases from J, with 12 bases between. This CDR3 contains 14 residues. Here the CDR3 DNA reads TGTGCCAGCTCACCGGACAGCACGATCTATGGCTACACCTTC. This encodes CASSPDSTIYGYTF.

This clone was seen more than once but under ten times. The chain has TRBV28 and TRBJ2-3; TRBD2 might be the D (6 bases). V lost 5 bases and J lost 3, with 15 bases in between. CDR1 is MDHEN, CDR2 SYDVKM, per germline. This CDR3 is built from 15 residues. The CDR3, as DNA: TGTGCCAGCAGTCCGCCGACTAGTTTGACAGATACGCAGTATTTT. Its translation: CASSPPTSLTDTQYF.

The chain carries TRBV7-8 and TRBJ2-3; 10 nucleotides align to TRBD1. V shed 2 bases and J 2 bases; nucleotides not matched to a gene: 13. Germline loops: CDR1 SGHVS, CDR2 FQNEAQ. This CDR3 has 19 residues. The CDR3 is CASSLRQTGTGANTDTQYF. For the CDR3, the DNA is TGTGCCAGCAGCTTAAGACAAACCGGGACAGGGGCAAACACAGATACGCAGTATTTT.

The CDR3 DNA reads as TGCGCCAGCAGCCCAGAAGGGGAAATCCCCTATAATTCACCCCTCCACTTT. Protein product: CASSPEGEIPYNSPLHF. The chain carries TRBV4-3 and TRBJ1-6; a weak D match, TRBD1 (5 bases). Per germline, CDR1 LGHNA and CDR2 YSLEER. V lost 4 bases and J lost 2, with 15 bases in between. This CDR3 comprises 17 residues.

The chain couples TRBV12-3 or TRBV12-4 to TRBJ1-5; TRBD1 agrees at 7 bases. Trimming at V came to 5 bases and at J to 4 bases, leaving 2 bases not matched to a gene. The CDR3 has 13 amino acids. Written as DNA, the CDR3 is TGTGCCAGCAGTCTACAGGGGAATCAGCCCCAGCATTTT. Protein sequence: CASSLQGNQPQHF.

The rearrangement links TRBV10-1 to TRBJ1-1; 8 bases agree with TRBD1. With V trimmed by 7 bases and J by 5 bases, 18 bases remained unmatched. This CDR3 contains 17 residues. Germline-derived CDR1 and CDR2 are WNHNN and SYGVQD (reference sequence). CDR3 bases: TGCGCCAGCAAGCTGACCCTGGACAGGGAAGAGGCAACTGAAGCTTTCTTT. Translating gives CASKLTLDREEATEAFF.

The rearrangement joins TRBV7-9 to TRBJ2-1; 16 bases fit TRBD2. CDR3 length: 17 residues. From germline, CDR1 is SEHNR and CDR2 FQNEAQ (reference sequence). The V and J ends lost 4 bases and 6 bases, in that order; junction bases with no gene match: 6. The CDR3 region is CASSSGLAGGRGNEQFF. The CDR3 DNA follows: TGTGCCAGCAGCTCGGGACTAGCGGGAGGGAGGGGCAATGAGCAGTTCTTC.

The V gene is TRBV5-1, the J gene TRBJ2-3, with 12 nucleotides matching TRBD2. The V segment lost 3 bases and the J segment 4 bases; nucleotides outside the gene matches: 18. Germline V gene sequence: CDR1 SGHRS, CDR2 YFSETQ. The CDR3 runs to 20 residues. CDR3 protein: CASSSAGTSGPGGGADTQYF. The CDR3 region has the DNA TGCGCCAGCAGCTCAGCCGGGACTAGCGGGCCTGGAGGGGGCGCAGATACGCAGTATTTT.

This chain links TRBV19 with TRBJ1-5; TRBD1 matches 10 bases. In germline, CDR1 is LNHDA, CDR2 SQIVND (reference sequence). The CDR3 has 16 amino acids. The V and J ends lost 5 bases and 6 bases, in that order; junction bases with no gene match: 10. The chain's CDR3 is CASSPSMTGGRQPQHF. As DNA, the CDR3 is TGTGCCAGTAGTCCTTCCATGACAGGGGGCCGTCAGCCCCAGCATTTT.

The chain is built from TRBV21-1 and TRBJ2-3; whether TRBD1, the table's D call, matches the DNA was not checked. TRBV21-1 is assigned pseudogene status. The CDR3 is made up of 15 amino acids. The CDR3 nucleotides are TGTGCCAGCACAAAGGGGACAGGGAGCGTGGATACGCAGTATTTT. Translated: CASTKGTGSVDTQYF.

The V and J genes are TRBV6-2 or TRBV6-3 and TRBJ2-2, with 8 positions matching TRBD1. Germline CDR1 reads MNHEY; CDR2 reads SVGEGT. The CDR3 extends over 15 amino acids. V lost 3 bases, J lost 6 bases, and 6 bases stayed unmatched. In DNA, the CDR3 is TGTGCCAGCAGTTATCAGGGGGCGCGATCCGGGGAGCTGTTTTTT. Translating it yields CASSYQGARSGELFF.

The chain combines TRBV19 with TRBJ1-5; maybe TRBD1 (5 bases). Trimming removed 3 bases from V and 2 bases from J, with 17 bases in between. Per the germline V gene, CDR1 is LNHDA and CDR2 is SQIVND (reference sequence). This CDR3 spans 17 amino acids. The CDR3 coding sequence is TGTGCCAGTAGTATCCCTGCCGTCAGGGAGGGCAATCAGCCCCAGCATTTT. This translates into CASSIPAVREGNQPQHF. Supplemented by reference TRBV19 and TRBJ1-5, the full variable domain reads DGGITQSPKYLFRKEGQNVTLSCEQNLNHDAMYWYRQDPGQGLRLIYYSQIVNDFQKGDIAEGYSVSREKKESFPLTVTSAQKNPTAFYLCASSIPAVREGNQPQHFGDGTRLSIL.

The chain combines TRBV25-1 with TRBJ1-5; possibly TRBD1 for D (6 bases). With 5 bases removed from V and 7 bases from J, the gap between germline ends came to 15 bases. The CDR3 contains 14 residues. CDR1 is MGHDK, CDR2 SYGVNS, per germline. This CDR3 reads CASSPVGGRQPQHF. Written as DNA, the CDR3 is TGTGCCAGCAGTCCCGTCGGGGGGCGGCAGCCCCAGCATTTT.

V usage is TRBV6-7 and J usage is TRBJ1-2, with TRBD1 identical over 8 bases. TRBV6-7 is designated an ORF whose function remains uncertain. The junction had 10 bases not matched to a gene; V was cut back by 2 bases and J by 5 bases. The CDR3 sequence is 16 residues long. For the CDR3, the DNA is TGTGCCAGCAGTTACGTCCATCAGGGGGCAGAGTATGGCTACACCTTC. As protein: CASSYVHQGAEYGYTF.

This clone came up a few times. This CDR3 reads CASNVPAGGRLYGYTF. CDR3 DNA sequence: TGTGCCAGCAACGTACCTGCAGGGGGCAGACTCTATGGCTACACCTTC. This chain joins TRBV2 and TRBJ1-2; 8 bases are a match to TRBD1. The V gene's germline CDR1 is SNHLY and CDR2 FYNNEI. The V segment lost 7 bases and the J segment 4 bases; nucleotides outside the gene matches: 14. The CDR3 runs 16 residues.